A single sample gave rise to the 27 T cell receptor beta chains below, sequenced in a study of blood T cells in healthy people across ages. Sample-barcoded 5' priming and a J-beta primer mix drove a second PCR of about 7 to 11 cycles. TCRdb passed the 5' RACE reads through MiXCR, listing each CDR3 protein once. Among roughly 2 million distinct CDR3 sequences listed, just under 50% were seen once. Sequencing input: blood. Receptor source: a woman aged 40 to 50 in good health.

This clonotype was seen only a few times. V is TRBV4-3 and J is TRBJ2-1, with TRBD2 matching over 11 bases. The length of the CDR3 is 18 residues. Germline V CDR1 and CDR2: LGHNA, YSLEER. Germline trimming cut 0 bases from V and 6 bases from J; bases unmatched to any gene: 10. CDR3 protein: CASSQDLLAGGFSNEQFF. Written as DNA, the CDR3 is TGCGCCAGCAGCCAAGATCTCCTAGCGGGGGGCTTCTCCAATGAGCAGTTCTTC.

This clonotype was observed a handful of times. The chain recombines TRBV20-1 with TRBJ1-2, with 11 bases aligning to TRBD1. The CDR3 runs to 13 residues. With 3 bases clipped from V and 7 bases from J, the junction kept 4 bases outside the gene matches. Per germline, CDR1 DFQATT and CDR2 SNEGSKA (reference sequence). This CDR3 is CSASPGTGGGYTF. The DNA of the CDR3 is TGCAGTGCTAGTCCCGGGACAGGGGGTGGCTACACCTTC.

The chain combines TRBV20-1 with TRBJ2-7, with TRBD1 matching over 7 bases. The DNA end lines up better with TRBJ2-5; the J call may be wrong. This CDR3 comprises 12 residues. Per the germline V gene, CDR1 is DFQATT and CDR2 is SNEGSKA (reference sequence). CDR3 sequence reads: CSARGGMETQYF. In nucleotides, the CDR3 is TGCAGTGCGCGAGGGGGCATGGAGACCCAGTACTTC.

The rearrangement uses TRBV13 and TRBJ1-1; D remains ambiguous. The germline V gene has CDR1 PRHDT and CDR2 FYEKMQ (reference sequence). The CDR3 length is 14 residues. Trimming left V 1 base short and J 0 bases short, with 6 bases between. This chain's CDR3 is CASSLVLLNTEAFF. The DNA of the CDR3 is TGTGCCAGCAGCTTAGTGTTGTTGAACACTGAAGCTTTCTTT.

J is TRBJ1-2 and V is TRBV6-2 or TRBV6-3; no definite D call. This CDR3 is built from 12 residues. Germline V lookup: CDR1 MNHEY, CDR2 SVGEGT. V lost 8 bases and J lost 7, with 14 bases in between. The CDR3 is CASEQGKSGYTF. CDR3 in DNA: TGTGCCAGCGAGCAAGGAAAGAGTGGCTACACCTTC.

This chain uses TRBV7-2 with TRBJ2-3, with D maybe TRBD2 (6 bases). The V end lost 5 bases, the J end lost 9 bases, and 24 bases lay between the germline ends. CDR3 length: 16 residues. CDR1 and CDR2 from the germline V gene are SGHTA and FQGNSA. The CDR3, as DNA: TGTGCCAGCAGCCCAGGCGATCGCCACGGGCGGGGAACGCAGTATTTT. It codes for CASSPGDRHGRGTQYF. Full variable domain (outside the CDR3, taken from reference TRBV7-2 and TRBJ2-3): GAGVSQSPSNKVTEKGKDVELRCDPISGHTALYWYRQSLGQGLEFLIYFQGNSAPDKSGLPSDRFSAERTGGSVSTLTIQRTQQEDSAVYLCASSPGDRHGRGTQYFGPGTRLTVL.

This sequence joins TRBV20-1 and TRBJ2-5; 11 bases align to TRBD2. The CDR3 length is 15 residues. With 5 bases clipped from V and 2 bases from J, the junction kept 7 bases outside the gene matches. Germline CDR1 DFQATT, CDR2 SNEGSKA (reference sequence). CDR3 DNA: TGCAGTGCTTTCAGACTAGCGGGGAAGCAAGAGACCCAGTACTTC. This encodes CSAFRLAGKQETQYF.

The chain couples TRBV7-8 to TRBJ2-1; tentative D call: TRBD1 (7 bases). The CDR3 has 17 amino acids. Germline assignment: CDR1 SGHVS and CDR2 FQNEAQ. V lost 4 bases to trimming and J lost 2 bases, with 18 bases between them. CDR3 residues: CASSSRGGRGAYNEQFF. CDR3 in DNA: TGTGCCAGCAGCTCCCGTGGTGGCAGGGGGGCCTACAATGAGCAGTTCTTC.

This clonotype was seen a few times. CDR3: CASSLYGGRDEQYF. In DNA form, the CDR3 reads TGTGCCAGCAGTTTATACGGGGGCAGGGACGAGCAGTACTTC. The V and J genes are TRBV28 and TRBJ2-7; D is tentatively TRBD1 or TRBD2 (6 bases each). This CDR3 spans 14 amino acids. The germline CDR1 and CDR2 sequences are MDHEN and SYDVKM. V was cut by 1 base and J by 5 bases, with 12 bases left in between.

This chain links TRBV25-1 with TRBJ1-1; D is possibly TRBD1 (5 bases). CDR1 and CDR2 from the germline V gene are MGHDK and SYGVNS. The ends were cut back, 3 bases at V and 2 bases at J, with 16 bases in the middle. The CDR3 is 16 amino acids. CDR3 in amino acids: CASSERTGGFNTEAFF. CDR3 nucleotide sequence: TGTGCCAGCAGTGAGAGAACCGGGGGGTTCAACACTGAAGCTTTCTTT. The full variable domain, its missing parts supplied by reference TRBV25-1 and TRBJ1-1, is EADIYQTPRYLVIGTGKKITLECSQTMGHDKMYWYQQDPGMELHLIHYSYGVNSTEKGDLSSESTVSRIRTEHFPLTLESARPSHTSQYLCASSERTGGFNTEAFFGQGTRLTVV.

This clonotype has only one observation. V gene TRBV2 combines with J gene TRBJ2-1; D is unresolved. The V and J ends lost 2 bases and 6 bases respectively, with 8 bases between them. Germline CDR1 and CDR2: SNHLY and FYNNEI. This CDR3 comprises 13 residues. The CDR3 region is CASSELVINEQFF. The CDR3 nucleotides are TGTGCCAGCAGTGAACTAGTGATCAATGAGCAGTTCTTC.

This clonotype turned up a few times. The CDR3 DNA is TGTGCCAGCAGCGTAGGTTGGGAGAAAGAGACCCAGTACTTC. Translating gives CASSVGWEKETQYF. The chain couples TRBV9 to TRBJ2-5, with D perhaps TRBD2 (5 bases). This CDR3 is 14 amino acids long. The germline V gene encodes CDR1 SGDLS and CDR2 YYNGEE. Deletions cut 0 bases from V and 3 bases from J, with 9 bases between.

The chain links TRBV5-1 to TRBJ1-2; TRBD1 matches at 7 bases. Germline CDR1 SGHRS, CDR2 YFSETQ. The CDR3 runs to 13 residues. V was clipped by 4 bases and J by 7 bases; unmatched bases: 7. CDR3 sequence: CASSTSTGTGYTF. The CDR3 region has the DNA TGCGCCAGCAGCACCTCGACAGGGACTGGCTACACCTTC.

CDR3 region: CATSARGDLDTQYF. Here the CDR3 DNA reads TGTGCCACCAGTGCTCGGGGGGATCTAGATACGCAGTATTTT. This rearrangement joins TRBV24-1 to TRBJ2-3, with 7 positions matching TRBD2. J was trimmed by 5 bases and V by 5 bases; bases with no gene match: 6. Germline values: CDR1 KGHDR, CDR2 SFDVKD. This CDR3 comprises 14 residues.

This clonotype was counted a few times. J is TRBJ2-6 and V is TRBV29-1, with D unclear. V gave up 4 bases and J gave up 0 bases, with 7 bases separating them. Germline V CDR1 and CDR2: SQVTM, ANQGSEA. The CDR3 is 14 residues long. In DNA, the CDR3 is TGCAGCGTTGCGATGATCTCTGGGGCCAACGTCCTGACTTTC. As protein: CSVAMISGANVLTF.

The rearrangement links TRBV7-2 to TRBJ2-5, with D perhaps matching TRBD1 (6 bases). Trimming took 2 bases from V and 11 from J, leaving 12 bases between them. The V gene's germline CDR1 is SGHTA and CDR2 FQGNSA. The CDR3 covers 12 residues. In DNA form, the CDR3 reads TGTGCCAGCAGCTTAACGGACAGTGAGCAGTACTTC. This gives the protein CASSLTDSEQYF.

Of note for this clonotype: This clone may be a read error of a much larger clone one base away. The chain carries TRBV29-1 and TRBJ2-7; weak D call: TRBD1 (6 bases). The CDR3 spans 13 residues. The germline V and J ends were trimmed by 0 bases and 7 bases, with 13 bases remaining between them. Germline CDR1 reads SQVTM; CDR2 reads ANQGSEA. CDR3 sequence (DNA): TGCAGCGTTGAAGAGGGCAGGGGAGAAGAGCAGTACTTC. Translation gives CSVEEGRGEEQYF.

The CDR3 sequence is CASSAPTLRGDGYTF. The DNA for the CDR3 is TGTGCCAGCAGCGCCCCCACCCTCAGGGGAGATGGCTACACCTTC. The chain carries TRBV9 and TRBJ1-2; possible D gene TRBD1, 6 bases. Germline assignment: CDR1 SGDLS and CDR2 YYNGEE. The V end was cut by 3 bases, the J end by 6 bases, with 18 bases between. The CDR3 covers 15 residues.

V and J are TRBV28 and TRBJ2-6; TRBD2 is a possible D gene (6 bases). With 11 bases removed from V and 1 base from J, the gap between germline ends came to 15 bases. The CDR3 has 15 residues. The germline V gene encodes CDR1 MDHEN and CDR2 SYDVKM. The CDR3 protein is CASQTGGSGANVLTF. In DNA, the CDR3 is TGTGCCTCACAAACTGGGGGGTCTGGGGCCAACGTCCTGACTTTC.

CDR3 bases: TGTGCCAGCAGTTACTCTGGGGGGGAAAAACTGTTTTTT. Protein: CASSYSGGEKLFF. The rearrangement links TRBV6-5 to TRBJ1-4; D perhaps matches TRBD1 (5 bases). Germline lookup yields CDR1 MNHEY and CDR2 SVGAGI. The CDR3 extends over 13 amino acids. Between the trimmed V and J ends, which lost 0 bases and 8 bases, there was a span of 7 bases.

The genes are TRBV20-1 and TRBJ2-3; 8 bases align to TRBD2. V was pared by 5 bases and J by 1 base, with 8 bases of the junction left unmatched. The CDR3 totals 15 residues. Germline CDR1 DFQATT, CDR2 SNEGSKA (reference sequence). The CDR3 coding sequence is TGCAGTGCTGGCGGGAGGCTAGCCGGCACAGATACGCAGTATTTT. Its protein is CSAGGRLAGTDTQYF.

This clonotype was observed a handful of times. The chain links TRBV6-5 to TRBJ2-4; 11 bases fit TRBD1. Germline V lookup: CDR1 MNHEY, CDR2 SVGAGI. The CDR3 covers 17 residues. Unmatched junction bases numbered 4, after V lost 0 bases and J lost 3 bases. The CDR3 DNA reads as TGTGCCAGCAGTTACTCCGGGACAGGGGGTGGCAAAAACATTCAGTACTTC. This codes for CASSYSGTGGGKNIQYF.

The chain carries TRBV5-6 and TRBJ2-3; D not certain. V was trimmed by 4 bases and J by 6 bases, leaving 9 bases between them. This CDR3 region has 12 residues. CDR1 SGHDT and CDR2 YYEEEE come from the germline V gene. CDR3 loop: CASSVMDDTQYF. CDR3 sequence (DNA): TGTGCCAGCAGCGTGATGGACGATACGCAGTATTTT.

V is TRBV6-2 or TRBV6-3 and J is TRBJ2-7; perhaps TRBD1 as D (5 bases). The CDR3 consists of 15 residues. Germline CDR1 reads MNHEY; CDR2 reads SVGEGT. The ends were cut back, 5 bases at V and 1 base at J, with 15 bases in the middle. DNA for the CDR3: TGTGCCAGCAGTCCCATCCCCAGGGAATCCTACGAGCAGTACTTC. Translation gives CASSPIPRESYEQYF.

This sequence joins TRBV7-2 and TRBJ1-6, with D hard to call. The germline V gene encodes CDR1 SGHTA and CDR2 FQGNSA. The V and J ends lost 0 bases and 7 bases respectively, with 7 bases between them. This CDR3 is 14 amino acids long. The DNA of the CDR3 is TGTGCCAGCAGCTTAGCAGAGCCGAATTCACCCCTCCACTTT. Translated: CASSLAEPNSPLHF.

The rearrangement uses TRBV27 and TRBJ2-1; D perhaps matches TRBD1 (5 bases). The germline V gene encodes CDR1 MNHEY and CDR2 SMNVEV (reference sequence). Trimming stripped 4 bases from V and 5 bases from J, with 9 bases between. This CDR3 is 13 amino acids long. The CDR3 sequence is CASSSGANNEQFF. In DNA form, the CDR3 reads TGTGCCAGCAGTTCTGGGGCCAACAATGAGCAGTTCTTC.

This CDR3 is CASSSSGGVKNIQYF. CDR3 in DNA: TGTGCCAGCAGTTCTAGTGGAGGGGTCAAAAACATTCAGTACTTC. V and J are TRBV28 and TRBJ2-4, with a possible D match to TRBD2 (6 bases). Trimming took 4 bases from V and 3 from J, leaving 13 bases between them. The CDR3 has 15 residues. CDR1 MDHEN and CDR2 SYDVKM come from the germline V gene.